This is a list of T cell receptor beta chains from one sample in a study of cytomegalovirus exposure and HLA in healthy donors. This table comes from immunoSEQ multiplex PCR, and its TCRdb copy is limited to in-frame clones, with some not included. Of about 190,000 clones listed, approximately 75% were seen once; the top ten hold approximately 4.6%. Sequenced: PBMCs. Every receptor here comes from a young man in good health and CMV-seropositive. CDR3s include the opening cysteine and the closing phenylalanine or tryptophan. D genes are given only for firm matches. Size tells how often a clone was seen (once, few, many) or the class of an expanded clone, and some rows leave it out.

V gene	CDR3 length	D gene	J gene	clone size	CDR3 protein	CDR3 DNA
TRBV11-2	15	.	TRBJ1-1	.	CASSSVRGTVPEAFF	TGTGCCAGCAGCTCCGTGCGGGGGACGGTACCTGAAGCTTTCTTT
TRBV28	17	.	TRBJ2-1	once	CASSWLVRGSLNNEQFF	TGTGCCAGCAGCTGGTTAGTACGGGGGAGTCTCAACAATGAGCAGTTCTTC
TRBV2	11	.	TRBJ2-7	.	CASKDSYEQYF	TGTGCCAGCAAGGACAGCTACGAGCAGTACTTC
TRBV7-3	15	TRBD1	TRBJ2-1	.	CASSLDPRGTGEQFF	TGTGCCAGCAGCTTAGACCCCCGCGGGACAGGGGAGCAGTTCTTC
TRBV19	13	.	TRBJ1-2	.	CASEVKPNYGYTF	TGTGCCAGTGAGGTCAAACCTAACTATGGCTACACCTTC
TRBV14	22	TRBD2	TRBJ2-7	.	CASSQDWSTGRTLAGGTYEQYF	TGTGCCAGCAGCCAAGATTGGAGCACAGGGAGAACGCTAGCGGGGGGCACTTACGAGCAGTACTTC
TRBV7-8	14	.	TRBJ2-7	.	CASSPRQGGPEQYF	TGTGCCAGCAGCCCCCGACAGGGAGGCCCCGAGCAGTACTTC
TRBV7-9	15	TRBD2	TRBJ2-1	few	CASSLASGGHNEQFF	TGTGCCAGCAGCTTAGCTAGCGGGGGTCACAATGAGCAGTTCTTC
TRBV4-2	15	.	TRBJ2-1	.	CASSLAGGQYNEQFF	TGTGCCAGCAGCCTGGCAGGGGGGCAGTACAATGAGCAGTTCTTC
TRBV28	15	TRBD1	TRBJ1-3	medium-sized	CASSRDSDSGNTIYF	TGTGCCAGCAGCCGGGACAGCGACTCTGGAAACACCATATATTTT
TRBV7-9	14	.	TRBJ1-5	once	CASSLSYSNQPQHF	TGTGCCAGCAGCTTATCTTATAGCAATCAGCCCCAGCATTTT
TRBV7-6	15	.	TRBJ1-5	.	CASSPFGGNNQPQHF	TGTGCCAGCAGCCCCTTTGGGGGGAACAATCAGCCCCAGCATTTT
TRBV21-1	15	.	TRBJ1-3	.	CASSFRGGAGNTIYF	TGTGCCAGCAGCTTCCGGGGAGGGGCTGGAAACACCATATATTTT
TRBV5-1	14	.	TRBJ2-4	.	CASSPGPPENIQYF	TGCGCCAGCAGCCCCGGCCCGCCGGAGAACATTCAGTACTTC
TRBV9	15	TRBD1	TRBJ1-6	.	CASSPGQGANSPLHF	TGTGCCAGCAGCCCGGGACAGGGGGCAAACTCACCCCTCCACTTT
TRBV27	12	.	TRBJ1-1	.	CASSLSPGRAFF	TGTGCCAGCAGTTTATCGCCCGGGAGGGCTTTCTTT
TRBV11-2	13	.	TRBJ2-7	.	CASSLAGAYEQYF	TGTGCCAGCAGCTTAGCAGGGGCCTACGAGCAGTACTTC
TRBV7-9	14	.	TRBJ2-7	.	CASSPTAGTYEQYF	TGTGCCAGCAGCCCGACGGCAGGGACCTACGAGCAGTACTTC
TRBV18	14	TRBD2	TRBJ2-1	.	CASSPRTSFDEQFF	TGTGCCAGCTCACCACGGACTAGCTTCGATGAGCAGTTCTTC
TRBV5-4	15	TRBD2	TRBJ2-1	once	CASSRLAGGVNEQFF	TGTGCCAGCAGCCGACTAGCGGGGGGGGTGAATGAGCAGTTCTTC
TRBV13	15	.	TRBJ1-1	.	CASSLDGGLNTEAFF	TGTGCCAGCAGCTTAGATGGAGGCCTGAACACTGAAGCTTTCTTT
TRBV7-3	17	TRBD2	TRBJ2-2	.	CASSLAPSGRPTGELFF	TGTGCCAGCAGCTTAGCCCCTAGCGGGAGGCCAACCGGGGAGCTGTTTTTT
TRBV7-9	14	.	TRBJ1-6	.	CASSLEHDRTPLHF	TGTGCCAGCAGCTTAGAGCACGACAGGACACCCCTCCACTTT
TRBV25-1	12	.	TRBJ1-5	.	CASSESNQPQHF	TGTGCCAGCAGTGAATCAAATCAGCCCCAGCATTTT
TRBV7-2	14	.	TRBJ2-7	.	CASSLVPQGSEQYF	TGTGCCAGCAGCTTAGTACCACAGGGATCCGAGCAGTACTTC
TRBV9	17	.	TRBJ1-1	.	CASSVSSGLRGSPEAFF	TGTGCCAGCAGCGTCTCCTCGGGACTCCGGGGGTCTCCCGAAGCTTTCTTT
TRBV7-9	12	TRBD1	TRBJ2-7	.	CASSPEDRGLYF	TGTGCCAGCAGCCCCGAGGACAGGGGGTTGTACTTC
TRBV7-2	16	TRBD1	TRBJ2-2	once	CASSLAYDRGTGELFF	TGTGCCAGCAGCTTAGCCTATGACAGGGGTACCGGGGAGCTGTTTTTT
TRBV18	16	TRBD2	TRBJ2-7	.	CASSRYVIAGAYEQYF	TGTGCCAGCTCACGATATGTCATAGCGGGAGCTTACGAGCAGTACTTC
TRBV4-1	13	.	TRBJ1-4	once	CASSLGLGEKLFF	TGCGCCAGCAGCCTCGGGTTGGGTGAAAAACTGTTTTTT
TRBV20-1	11	.	TRBJ2-7	.	CSASTGYEQYF	TGCAGTGCTTCAACAGGGTACGAGCAGTACTTC
TRBV4-1	15	.	TRBJ2-3	.	CASSRMEGLSDTQYF	TGCGCCAGCAGCCGAATGGAGGGGTTATCAGATACGCAGTATTTT
TRBV6-5	15	.	TRBJ2-7	few	CASSYGGGLSYEQYF	TGTGCCAGCAGTTACGGGGGAGGTCTTTCCTACGAGCAGTACTTC
TRBV12-5	18	TRBD2	TRBJ2-3	.	CASGLTGLAGGNADTQYF	TGTGCTAGTGGTTTGACCGGACTAGCGGGAGGAAATGCAGATACGCAGTATTTT
TRBV19	17	TRBD1	TRBJ1-4	.	CASSTPRRGLGSEKLFF	TGTGCCAGTAGTACCCCCAGAAGGGGGCTTGGAAGTGAAAAACTGTTTTTT
TRBV7-2	16	.	TRBJ2-3	.	CASSLVLTRSTDTQYF	TGTGCCAGCAGCTTAGTTCTTACCAGAAGCACAGATACGCAGTATTTT
TRBV14	14	.	TRBJ1-3	.	CASSQGTAGNTIYF	TGTGCCAGCAGCCAAGGGACAGCTGGAAACACCATATATTTT
TRBV2	12	.	TRBJ2-7	.	CASSPQREEQYF	TGTGCCAGCAGTCCCCAGAGGGAGGAGCAGTACTTC
TRBV28	17	.	TRBJ2-3	few	CASSFRDRWGSRDTQYF	TGTGCCAGCAGTTTTCGAGACAGGTGGGGGTCACGAGATACGCAGTATTTT
TRBV28	12	.	TRBJ2-1	.	CASSPGQPLAFF	TGTGCCAGCAGTCCCGGACAGCCCCTCGCGTTCTTC
TRBV15	16	TRBD2	TRBJ2-1	.	CATSRGTSGADNEQFF	TGTGCCACCAGCAGAGGGACTAGCGGGGCCGACAATGAGCAGTTCTTC
TRBV15	13	.	TRBJ1-5	.	CATSRDQGVSQHF	TGTGCCACCAGCAGAGATCAAGGAGTATCACAGCATTTT
TRBV7-9	17	TRBD2	TRBJ2-3	.	CASSLVSVAGPTDTQYF	TGTGCCAGCAGCTTAGTTTCAGTAGCGGGGCCCACAGATACGCAGTATTTT
TRBV10-3	15	.	TRBJ2-2	.	CAISWTGRGTGELFF	TGTGCCATCAGCTGGACAGGGAGGGGGACCGGGGAGCTGTTTTTT
TRBV5-6	14	.	TRBJ1-4	.	CASSFYRDTEKLFF	TGTGCCAGCAGCTTTTATCGAGACACGGAAAAACTGTTTTTT
TRBV5-1	13	.	TRBJ1-2	once	CASSGTGNYGYTF	TGCGCCAGCAGCGGGACTGGAAACTATGGCTACACCTTC
TRBV27	15	TRBD2	TRBJ2-1	few	CASSLRASGGYEQFF	TGTGCCAGCAGTTTACGGGCTAGCGGGGGTTATGAGCAGTTCTTC
TRBV18	14	.	TRBJ2-4	.	CASSPEDAKNIQYF	TGTGCCAGCTCACCGGAGGACGCCAAAAACATTCAGTACTTC
TRBV5-1	15	TRBD1	TRBJ2-7	.	CASSWSDRGSYEQYF	TGCGCCAGCAGCTGGTCGGACAGGGGATCCTACGAGCAGTACTTC
TRBV5-1	13	.	TRBJ2-5	.	CASSLAGVVEQYF	TGCGCCAGCAGCTTGGCAGGGGTGGTTGAGCAGTACTTC
TRBV9	17	TRBD2	TRBJ2-1	.	CASSVDRTSGSKDEQFF	TGTGCCAGCAGCGTAGACCGGACTAGCGGGAGTAAGGATGAGCAGTTCTTC